The 7 T cell receptor beta chains presented below share a single source sample, sequenced in a study of blood T cell repertoires in COVID-19. Clones were read by immunoSEQ multiplex PCR, and TCRdb kept only the in-frame ones, dropping some. Among around 370,000 clones listed, more than 75% were seen once. The sequenced material came from peripheral blood. These receptors all stem from a woman aged 45-65 years with COVID-19, enrolled during active disease.

The chain recombines TRBV3-1 (or the pseudogene TRBV3-2) with TRBJ2-5; TRBD1 matches 9 bases. Per germline, CDR1 LGHDT and CDR2 YNNKEL (reference sequence). Trimming cost V 4 bases and J 5 bases; bases outside gene matches: 5. CDR3 length equals 14 residues. CDR3: CASSRRDRDETQYF. Written as DNA, the CDR3 is TGTGCCAGCAGCCGCCGGGACAGGGACGAGACCCAGTACTTC.

V is TRBV19 and J is TRBJ1-2; possible D gene TRBD1, 6 bases. Germline lookup yields CDR1 LNHDA and CDR2 SQIVND (reference sequence). Trimming shortened V by 9 bases and J by 7 bases, and 21 bases separated the two germline ends. There are 14 residues in the CDR3. CDR3 bases: TGTGCCAGCCATACATACAGGGTTGGAAGTGGCTACACCTTC. Its protein is CASHTYRVGSGYTF.

The genes are TRBV14 and TRBJ2-7; D is unclear. This CDR3 region has 15 residues. Germline loops: CDR1 SGHDN, CDR2 FVKESK. V shed 0 bases and J shed 5 bases, with 14 bases lying between them. The CDR3 nucleotides read TGTGCCAGCAGCCAAGAAGGTGGCTTGAGCGACGAGCAGTACTTC. Its protein is CASSQEGGLSDEQYF.

V is TRBV5-1 and J is TRBJ1-6; 8 positions agree with TRBD1. This CDR3 is built from 15 residues. V shed 0 bases and J 10 bases; nucleotides not matched to a gene: 6. Germline CDR1 and CDR2: SGHRS and YFSETQ. As DNA, the CDR3 is TGCGCCAGCAGCTTGGATCAGGGGGCGACCTCACCCCTCCACTTT. It specifies CASSLDQGATSPLHF.

V usage is TRBV11-2 and J usage is TRBJ1-2; no clear D gene. This CDR3 has 15 residues. Germline lookup yields CDR1 SGHAT and CDR2 FQNNGV. Trimming left V 6 bases short and J 2 bases short, with 16 bases between. The CDR3 DNA follows: TGTGCCAGCAGTCAACACGTGACACCGAACTATGGCTACACCTTC. Its translation: CASSQHVTPNYGYTF.

The chain has TRBV5-1 and TRBJ1-3; tentatively, D is TRBD1 (5 bases). Germline CDR1 reads SGHRS; CDR2 reads YFSETQ. CDR3 size: 17 residues. Trimming took 4 bases from V and 0 from J, leaving 17 bases between them. CDR3 DNA sequence: TGCGCCAGCAGCCTCTCTCCCAGGGCCAGCTCTGGAAACACCATATATTTT. Encoded protein: CASSLSPRASSGNTIYF.

The rearrangement uses TRBV18 and TRBJ1-1; D is uncertain. The CDR3 spans 12 residues. Germline loops: CDR1 KGHSH, CDR2 LQKENI. With 1 base removed from V and 6 bases from J, the gap between germline ends came to 6 bases. The CDR3 is CASSPRTSEAFF. In DNA, the CDR3 is TGTGCCAGCTCACCACGAACTTCTGAAGCTTTCTTT.